Listed below are T cell receptor beta chains from one sample, sequenced in a study of cytomegalovirus exposure and HLA in healthy donors. Only in-frame clones appear in the TCRdb table, and some are missing; sequencing was by immunoSEQ multiplex PCR. The table records 100,000 to 150,000 clones, 74% of them present only once. Sequencing used PBMCs. The receptor set was obtained from a woman in her 50s in good health and CMV-seropositive. The CDR3 runs from the conserved cysteine through the conserved F or W. The D gene is left open where the match is weak. Clone size is not always given. Where it is, it says once, few, many or a class for expanded clones.

>-|TRBJ2-3|TRBV12-5|TRBD2
CASGIAGSTDTQYF
TGTGCTAGTGGAATAGCGGGAAGCACAGATACGCAGTATTTT
>-|TRBJ2-3|TRBV9|-
CASSPRGDTQYF
TGTGCCAGCAGCCCCCGCGGGGATACGCAGTATTTT
>-|TRBJ1-1|TRBV29-1|TRBD1
CSARGQGKNTEAFF
TGCAGCGCCCGGGGACAGGGTAAGAACACTGAAGCTTTCTTT
>few|TRBJ1-1|TRBV15|-
CATSRGDRPNTEAFF
TGTGCCACCAGCAGAGGCGACAGGCCGAACACTGAAGCTTTCTTT
>-|TRBJ1-1|TRBV21-1|-
CASSTWDRDVMHTEAFF
TGTGCCAGCAGCACGTGGGACAGGGACGTAATGCACACTGAAGCTTTCTTT
>few|TRBJ2-5|TRBV9|-
CASSVAPDLQETQYF
TGTGCCAGCAGCGTAGCTCCGGACTTACAAGAGACCCAGTACTTC
>-|TRBJ2-3|TRBV7-9|TRBD2
CASSLLAGATDTQYF
TGTGCCAGCAGCCTCCTAGCGGGGGCCACAGATACGCAGTATTTT
>-|TRBJ2-7|TRBV19|TRBD1
CASTDRGLSEQYF
TGTGCCAGTACGGACAGGGGGCTTAGCGAGCAGTACTTC
>-|TRBJ2-7|TRBV19|-
CASSIRGYEQYF
TGTGCCAGTAGTATCCGGGGGTACGAGCAGTACTTC
>-|TRBJ2-7|TRBV5-6|-
CASSLGVPGYEQYF
TGTGCCAGCAGCCTCGGGGTCCCGGGGTACGAGCAGTACTTC
>-|TRBJ2-5|TRBV6-1|-
CASSEGPIETQYF
TGTGCCAGCAGTGAAGGGCCCATAGAGACCCAGTACTTC
>-|TRBJ2-2|TRBV15|TRBD2
CATSIEVNGGAGGELFF
TGTGCCACCAGCATCGAAGTAAACGGGGGGGCAGGCGGGGAGCTGTTTTTT
>few|TRBJ1-2|TRBV30|-
CAWTVTGQGGYTF
TGTGCCTGGACCGTAACGGGGCAGGGGGGCTACACCTTC
>-|TRBJ2-4|TRBV4-3|-
CASSQEWRQLKNIQYF
TGCGCCAGCAGCCAAGAATGGCGACAACTCAAAAACATTCAGTACTTC
>-|TRBJ2-7|TRBV15|-
CATSLGGGLGREQYF
TGTGCCACCAGTCTGGGCGGCGGCTTGGGGCGCGAGCAGTACTTC
>-|TRBJ2-1|TRBV7-2|-
CASSFSSLYNEQFF
TGTGCCAGCAGCTTCTCTAGCTTGTACAATGAGCAGTTCTTC
>once|TRBJ1-2|TRBV11-2|TRBD1
CASSRTGQVAYTF
TGTGCCAGCAGCCGGACCGGACAGGTGGCCTACACCTTC
>-|TRBJ1-3|TRBV5-4|TRBD1
CASSLQGVSGNTIYF
TGTGCCAGCAGCCTGCAGGGGGTCTCTGGAAACACCATATATTTT
>few|TRBJ2-7|TRBV5-6|-
CASSLIPRDEQYF
TGTGCCAGCAGCTTGATCCCGAGGGACGAGCAGTACTTC
>-|TRBJ2-7|TRBV7-2|-
CASSAWDSTYEQYF
TGTGCCAGCAGCGCCTGGGACTCCACCTACGAGCAGTACTTC
>-|TRBJ2-5|TRBV7-2|-
CASSSTSSQYF
TGTGCCAGCAGCTCCACTAGCTCCCAGTACTTC
>-|TRBJ2-2|TRBV27|-
CASNGPDSGDTGELFF
TGTGCCAGCAATGGGCCCGACAGTGGGGACACCGGGGAGCTGTTTTTT
>-|TRBJ1-5|TRBV6-1|-
CASSEFGQPQHF
TGTGCCAGCAGTGAGTTCGGTCAGCCCCAGCATTTT
>-|TRBJ1-2|TRBV9|-
CASSVEHNYGYTF
TGTGCCAGCAGCGTGGAGCATAACTATGGCTACACCTTC
>once|TRBJ2-3|TRBV6-6|-
CASRGPSTDTQYF
TGTGCCAGCAGGGGGCCTAGCACAGATACGCAGTATTTT
>-|TRBJ1-5|TRBV6-5|TRBD1
CASSYDRGHNQPQHF
TGTGCCAGCAGTTACGACAGGGGGCACAATCAGCCCCAGCATTTT
>-|TRBJ1-5|TRBV7-9|TRBD1
CASSLYRQGGNQPQHF
TGTGCCAGCAGCTTATATCGACAGGGGGGCAATCAGCCCCAGCATTTT
>-|TRBJ2-7|TRBV10-2|-
CASSEAGVWKSSYEQYF
TGCGCCAGCAGTGAAGCAGGGGTATGGAAGAGCTCCTACGAGCAGTACTTC
>-|TRBJ2-3|TRBV7-2|-
CASSFLQQADTQYF
TGTGCCAGCAGCTTTCTCCAGCAGGCAGATACGCAGTATTTT